The 13 T cell receptor beta chains listed next were all sequenced from one sample in a study. Treg sorting used a CD4+CD25+CD127-/low gate. TCRdb re-called the 5' RACE reads with MiXCR, one entry per CDR3 protein. The table lists approximately 60,000 distinct CDR3 sequences, approximately 26% of them singletons. Sequenced input: tumor-infiltrating Tregs sorted from the breast tumor. These receptors came from a female donor with breast cancer.

This clonotype was counted a few times. V is TRBV10-3 and J is TRBJ1-2; D is undetermined. Germline CDR1 ENHRY, CDR2 SYGVKD. The V end lost 0 bases, the J end lost 4 bases, and 9 bases lay between the germline ends. The CDR3 has 14 residues. CDR3 DNA sequence: TGTGCCATCAGTGAGTCAGGGTTCTCCTATGGCTACACCTTC. Amino acid sequence: CAISESGFSYGYTF.

The chain joins TRBV25-1 to TRBJ2-1; D possibly matches TRBD1 or TRBD2 (5 bases each). V lost 3 bases and J lost 3, with 18 bases in between. Germline V gives CDR1 MGHDK, CDR2 SYGVNS. The length of the CDR3 is 17 residues. This CDR3 reads CASSEPATGRLYNEQFF. CDR3 nucleotides: TGTGCCAGCAGTGAGCCAGCGACGGGACGGCTCTACAATGAGCAGTTCTTC.

The rearrangement links TRBV9 to TRBJ2-1, with D possibly being TRBD1 or TRBD2 (6 bases each). Trimming cost V 3 bases and J 0 bases, with 16 bases left between them. CDR1 and CDR2 from the germline V gene are SGDLS and YYNGEE. This CDR3 contains 17 residues. This chain's CDR3 is CASSAPGAESSYNEQFF. CDR3 in DNA: TGTGCCAGCAGCGCACCGGGGGCGGAAAGCTCCTACAATGAGCAGTTCTTC.

This clonotype has a handful of counts. The rearrangement uses TRBV7-2 and TRBJ2-7, with D perhaps TRBD2 (6 bases). Germline CDR1 is SGHTA and CDR2 is FQGNSA. V was pared by 1 base and J by 3 bases, with 13 bases between. The CDR3 totals 15 residues. The CDR3 DNA reads as TGTGCCAGCAGCTTAGACGGGAGTGGTTTCTACGAGCAGTACTTC. It yields the protein CASSLDGSGFYEQYF.

In its sample, this clonotype was seen once. A clone one base away is much larger, so this may be a read error. This rearrangement joins TRBV6-1 to TRBJ2-7; D remains unclear. The CDR3 extends over 13 amino acids. Per the germline V gene, CDR1 is MNHNS and CDR2 is SASEGT. The germline V and J ends were trimmed by 4 bases and 3 bases, with 10 bases remaining between them. CDR3 sequence (DNA): TGTGCCAGCAGTGGGCTAATCAGCTACGAGCAGTACTTC. The encoded protein is CASSGLISYEQYF.

This rearrangement joins TRBV9 to TRBJ2-2; 9 bases are a match to TRBD1. CDR3 length equals 17 residues. Germline loops: CDR1 SGDLS, CDR2 YYNGEE. V dropped 0 bases and J dropped 4; count of bases not matched to a gene: 7. The DNA of the CDR3 is TGTGCCAGCAGCGTAGCTCGGGGACAGGGTCTCACCGGGGAGCTGTTTTTT. Translating it yields CASSVARGQGLTGELFF.

This clonotype was counted between two and nine times. The chain combines TRBV4-1 with TRBJ1-2; 7 bases agree with TRBD1. Germline CDR1 is MGHRA and CDR2 is YSYEKL. This CDR3 spans 18 amino acids. V lost 4 bases, J lost 0 bases, and 14 bases stayed unmatched. The CDR3 spells CASSPVGADRASNYGYTF. The CDR3 DNA follows: TGCGCCAGCAGCCCAGTGGGGGCCGACAGGGCCTCTAACTATGGCTACACCTTC.

The table lists this clonotype with a few counts. J is TRBJ2-6 and V is TRBV9, with D hard to call. Looked up from germline, CDR1 is SGDLS and CDR2 is YYNGEE. Trimming left V 0 bases short and J 7 bases short, with 11 bases between. This CDR3 spans 15 amino acids. The CDR3 here is CASSVDGHDANVLTF. DNA of the CDR3: TGTGCCAGCAGCGTAGACGGCCATGATGCCAACGTCCTGACTTTC.

This clonotype was seen a handful of times. This rearrangement joins TRBV7-9 to TRBJ2-5; a possible D gene is TRBD1 (6 bases). The CDR3 is 15 residues long. Germline V gives CDR1 SEHNR, CDR2 FQNEAQ (reference sequence). V lost 8 bases and J lost 2, with 18 bases in between. In DNA, the CDR3 is TGTGCCAGCTCCACCATAGGACAGCCTCAAGAGACCCAGTACTTC. Translated: CASSTIGQPQETQYF.

This clonotype appeared a few times. The chain employs TRBV24-1 and TRBJ2-5; weak D call: TRBD1 (5 bases). Germline V gene sequence: CDR1 KGHDR, CDR2 SFDVKD. The CDR3 covers 12 residues. Trimming removed 9 bases at V and 4 bases at J, with 11 bases between. The CDR3 DNA reads TGTGCCACCCGATCTCAGGGAGAGACCCAGTACTTC. Translation: CATRSQGETQYF.

This clonotype was counted between two and nine times. This chain connects TRBV9 to TRBJ2-1; 8 bases line up with TRBD2. CDR3 size: 15 residues. Germline V gives CDR1 SGDLS, CDR2 YYNGEE. J lost 6 bases, V lost 0 bases, and 5 bases had no gene match. The CDR3 DNA reads as TGTGCCAGCAGCGTAGCGGGAGGGCAGGGCAATGAGCAGTTCTTC. It codes for CASSVAGGQGNEQFF.

With respect to this clonotype: With a much larger clone just one base away, this may be a read error. This chain links TRBV6-1 with TRBJ2-1; D possibly corresponds to TRBD1 (5 bases). The CDR3 runs 13 residues. The germline V gene has CDR1 MNHNS and CDR2 SASEGT. V was trimmed by 6 bases and J by 6 bases, leaving 12 bases between them. CDR3 coding DNA: TGTGCCAGCAGGTCGACAGATTTCAATGAGCAGTTCTTC. Its protein is CASRSTDFNEQFF.

A few counts support this clonotype. The V and J genes are TRBV20-1 and TRBJ1-1; 7 bases line up with TRBD1. This CDR3 is built from 14 residues. J lost 5 bases, V lost 3 bases, and 9 bases had no gene match. Germline CDR1 reads DFQATT; CDR2 reads SNEGSKA (reference sequence). The CDR3 bases are TGCAGTGCTAGTACCACCTCAGGGGGTACTGAAGCTTTCTTT. This translates into CSASTTSGGTEAFF.